The clone carrying this T cell receptor (beta chain) was seen many times. Via MiXCR, TCRdb re-called the 5' RACE reads, giving one row per CDR3 protein. The table records approximately 300,000 distinct CDR3 sequences, about 6.9% of them present only once. The data originate from a study of T cells after yellow fever vaccination. The source was PBMCs, collected 45 days after the first yellow fever vaccination. This clonotype originated in a young man who received the YFV17D yellow fever vaccine.

The CDR3 is CASSWLQGAQENTEAFF. The CDR3 coding sequence is TGTGCCAGCAGTTGGTTGCAGGGGGCTCAGGAGAACACTGAAGCTTTCTTT. The chain recombines TRBV12-3 or TRBV12-4 with TRBJ1-1; 8 bases align to TRBD1. The CDR3 runs 17 residues. V gave up 4 bases and J gave up 1 base; unmatched junction bases: 11.